This T cell receptor beta chain was identified during a study of blood T cell repertoires in COVID-19. Across the whole study: The United States, Italy and Spain were the sources of the acute and convalescent COVID-19 samples. Sources were T cells, B-cell-depleted T cells, or PBMCs; the material itself was cDNA or gDNA.

This clone was recorded only once. Trimming cost V 2 bases and J 7 bases; bases outside gene matches: 10. Germline lookup yields CDR1 SGHRS and CDR2 YFSETQ. There are 16 residues in the CDR3. In the authors' methods: Reference gene primer amplification gave nucleated cell count estimates. Sequenced by immunoSEQ multiplex PCR; TCRdb stores in-frame clones only, minus some. V and J calls and clone size are as listed in that table; D and trimming were resolved from the DNA. This table has 200,000 to 250,000 clones, about four fifths appearing once. The rearrangement links TRBV5-1 to TRBJ2-5; 11 positions match TRBD2. The receptor's source is a man younger than 45 who had recovered from COVID-19. Sequences were obtained from peripheral blood. The CDR3 loop reads CASSFSSGGAGRTQYF. The CDR3 coding sequence is TGCGCCAGCAGCTTTAGTAGCGGGGGGGCCGGGCGGACCCAGTACTTC.